This T cell receptor beta chain was observed in a study of shared clonotypes between healthy human individuals. Assay used: immunoSEQ multiplex PCR; TCRdb lists only in-frame clones, some missing. The sample holds hundreds of thousands of clones, roughly 70% seen once. The V gene end was trimmed by 2 bases and the J gene end by 6 bases; junction bases not matched to a gene: 3. This CDR3 region has 15 residues. Germline-derived CDR1 and CDR2 are SGHTS and YDEGEE. General study results and limits: Only blood samples were collected, and tissue repertoires likely differ. Among donors, the sharing of clonotypes was expected to be influenced by sequencing depth.

This clone has just a few counts. Its antigen remains unidentified. The receptor comes from a man between 25 and 39 years old in good health. J is TRBJ2-1 and V is TRBV5-8, with 12 bases that match TRBD2. The sequenced sample consisted of memory CD4+ T cells sorted from blood. Subset denoted: CD45RA-negative fraction. CDR3 nucleotides: TGTGCCAGCAGCTTCCTAGCGGGAGGGGGCAATGAGCAGTTCTTC. This encodes CASSFLAGGGNEQFF.